The source of this T cell receptor (beta chain) is a study of post-analysis software for immune sequencing data. Study results and limitations: Controls' normalized Chao1 diversity significantly exceeded that of multiple sclerosis patients. Five TRBV segments, including TRBV5-6, TRBV5-1 and TRBV20-1, were more frequent in patients than controls. Samples sharing a preparation batch grouped tightly together when assessed by F measure.

CDR1 and CDR2 (germline): MNHEY, SVGEGT. The junction had 14 bases not matched to a gene; V was cut back by 4 bases and J by 11 bases. This CDR3 has 15 amino acids. TCR beta libraries were prepared from cDNA with unique molecular identifiers. When about 0.95 to 10 million T cells were used, they gave 500,000 or so cDNA molecules. TCRdb passed the PCR reads through MiXCR, listing each CDR3 protein once. Of 740,000 or so distinct CDR3 sequences listed, roughly 58% are singletons. Worth noting for this clonotype: Its antigen is not known.

Sequencing was performed on blood. V is TRBV6-2 or TRBV6-3 and J is TRBJ2-5, with 9 nucleotides matching TRBD2. This TCR derives from a girl between 10 and 17 years old with multiple sclerosis. The CDR3 loop is CASSSSGTPSGEQYF. DNA of the CDR3: TGTGCCAGCAGTTCTAGCGGGACTCCCTCGGGGGAGCAGTACTTC.